This entry lists 26 T cell receptor beta chains sequenced from one sample in a study of CD8+CD57+ T cells in acquired aplastic anemia. Genomic DNA was employed as the template in profiling TCR beta VDJ and CDR3. TCRdb called the reads again in MiXCR, with one record for every CDR3 protein. The repertoire holds 200,000 or so distinct CDR3 sequences, around 47% seen once, with about 9.7% in the top ten. Patients selected for sequencing had displayed CD8+CD57+ cell expansion by flow cytometry. The specimen was sorted CD4+, CD8+, or CD8+CD57+ T cells (not recorded which) from PBMCs. The receptors here all came from a human donor with aplastic anemia.

This chain links TRBV29-1 with TRBJ1-6; no firm D call. The CDR3 extends over 12 amino acids. Germline values: CDR1 SQVTM, CDR2 ANQGSEA. The V end was cut by 4 bases, the J end by 9 bases, with 10 bases between. The CDR3 protein is CSVAWDGSPLHF. In DNA, the CDR3 is TGCAGCGTTGCCTGGGATGGTTCACCCCTCCACTTT.

This clonotype was seen many times. The V and J genes are TRBV7-8 and TRBJ2-7, with D hard to call. The CDR3 contains 13 residues. The germline V and J ends were trimmed by 8 bases and 1 base, with 12 bases remaining between them. Germline CDR1 SGHVS, CDR2 FQNEAQ. CDR3 residues: CASSRTASYEQYF. For the CDR3, the DNA is TGTGCCAGCTCCCGAACGGCGTCCTACGAGCAGTACTTC.

This clonotype was counted at least ten times. V gene TRBV7-2 combines with J gene TRBJ1-2; D gene unclear. The CDR3 is made up of 14 amino acids. Germline CDR1 and CDR2: SGHTA and FQGNSA. V lost 7 bases to trimming and J lost 0 bases, with 12 bases between them. CDR3 loop: CASTNSPANYGYTF. In DNA form, the CDR3 reads TGTGCCAGCACTAACAGCCCCGCTAACTATGGCTACACCTTC.

This clonotype was counted many times. The rearrangement links TRBV4-3 to TRBJ2-7; the D gene is possibly TRBD1 (7 bases). The V end lost 4 bases, the J end lost 3 bases, and 16 bases lay between the germline ends. The germline V gene encodes CDR1 LGHNA and CDR2 YSLEER. The CDR3 contains 15 residues. The CDR3 nucleotides read TGCGCCAGCAGCCGGACGTTGCGGGACAGCTACGAGCAGTACTTC. It translates to CASSRTLRDSYEQYF.

Here the CDR3 reads CASSTPWEQYF. Here the CDR3 DNA reads TGTGCCAGCAGCACCCCCTGGGAGCAGTACTTC. The J gene is TRBJ2-7, the V gene TRBV7-9; no definite D call. V was clipped by 5 bases and J by 7 bases, with 9 bases between them. Per germline, CDR1 SEHNR and CDR2 FQNEAQ (reference sequence). The CDR3 runs to 11 residues.

V usage is TRBV10-3 and J usage is TRBJ1-2, with a weak D call TRBD1 (6 bases). Deletions cut 6 bases from V and 2 bases from J, with 13 bases between. This CDR3 is 14 amino acids long. Germline V CDR1 and CDR2: ENHRY, SYGVKD. CDR3 sequence (DNA): TGTGCCATCAGATGGACAGAGACGAACTATGGCTACACCTTC. It encodes CAIRWTETNYGYTF.

The V and J genes are TRBV9 and TRBJ1-1; D call uncertain. CDR1 and CDR2 (germline): SGDLS, YYNGEE. V shed 0 bases and J shed 2 bases, with 11 bases lying between them. This CDR3 has 15 amino acids. The CDR3 loop reads CASSVGPAGNTEAFF. CDR3 DNA sequence: TGTGCCAGCAGCGTAGGACCCGCTGGAAACACTGAAGCTTTCTTT.

This clonotype was seen many times. The J gene is TRBJ1-5, the V gene TRBV7-9, with D perhaps matching TRBD1 (5 bases). V lost 5 bases, J lost 2 bases, and 10 bases lay in between. Germline V CDR1 and CDR2: SEHNR, FQNEAQ (reference sequence). The CDR3 loop spans 14 amino acids. CDR3 sequence reads: CASSHGTGNQPQHF. CDR3 nucleotide sequence: TGTGCCAGCAGCCATGGGACGGGCAATCAGCCCCAGCATTTT.

This clonotype was detected many times. The gene calls are TRBV7-2 and TRBJ1-4; perhaps TRBD1 as D (5 bases). The germline V and J ends were trimmed by 3 bases and 4 bases, with 12 bases remaining between them. The germline V gene has CDR1 SGHTA and CDR2 FQGNSA. The CDR3 is 15 residues long. The CDR3 DNA sequence: TGTGCCAGCAGCTTCCGACAGACCCTTAATGAAAAACTGTTTTTT. Protein: CASSFRQTLNEKLFF.

This clonotype was seen at least ten times. The gene calls are TRBV7-8 and TRBJ2-1; a possible D gene is TRBD1 (7 bases). In germline, CDR1 is SGHVS, CDR2 FQNEAQ. This CDR3 has 15 amino acids. Deletions cut 3 bases from V and 10 bases from J, with 19 bases between. The CDR3 loop is CASSFSAGGIAEQFF. The CDR3 DNA is TGTGCCAGCAGCTTTAGTGCAGGGGGGATAGCGGAGCAGTTCTTC.

This clonotype was seen many times. This sequence joins TRBV2 and TRBJ2-3; 8 bases fit TRBD2. Trimming cost V 6 bases and J 4 bases; bases outside gene matches: 6. CDR3 length: 14 amino acids. Germline V gives CDR1 SNHLY, CDR2 FYNNEI. The CDR3 loop is CASRKRELPDTQYF. For the CDR3, the DNA is TGTGCCAGCAGGAAGCGGGAGCTCCCAGATACGCAGTATTTT.

This clonotype was detected ten times or more. V is TRBV29-1 and J is TRBJ2-7; 8 bases align to TRBD2. Trimming at V came to 4 bases and at J to 2 bases, leaving 7 bases not matched to a gene. Germline V gene lookup returns CDR1 SQVTM and CDR2 ANQGSEA. This CDR3 has 14 amino acids. The CDR3 region is CSVVETSGTYEQYF. CDR3 nucleotide sequence: TGCAGCGTTGTCGAAACTAGCGGAACCTACGAGCAGTACTTC.

This clonotype was recorded many times. The chain recombines TRBV20-1 with TRBJ2-7; TRBD2 aligns across 11 bases. Looked up from germline, CDR1 is DFQATT and CDR2 is SNEGSKA (reference sequence). V lost 6 bases and J lost 4; bases outside the gene matches: 11. The CDR3 has 15 residues. For the CDR3, the DNA is TGCAGTGCAGAGGGCCAACTAGCGGGAGTGTACGAGCAGTACTTC. Residues: CSAEGQLAGVYEQYF.

This chain connects TRBV11-2 to TRBJ1-1; possibly TRBD1 for D (5 bases). The CDR3 totals 13 residues. Trimming removed 7 bases at V and 4 bases at J, with 13 bases between. Germline-derived CDR1 and CDR2 are SGHAT and FQNNGV. Here the CDR3 reads CASIKSGGTEAFF. The CDR3 nucleotides are TGTGCCAGCATTAAATCGGGGGGCACTGAAGCTTTCTTT.

V usage is TRBV19 and J usage is TRBJ2-5; 9 bases fit TRBD2. The CDR3 runs 16 residues. Germline V lookup: CDR1 LNHDA, CDR2 SQIVND (reference sequence). Trimming at V came to 4 bases and at J to 5 bases, leaving 11 bases not matched to a gene. The CDR3 sequence: CASSTTGTSFRETQYF. CDR3 DNA: TGTGCCAGTAGTACAACCGGGACTAGCTTTAGGGAGACCCAGTACTTC.

This clonotype has at least ten counts. The chain employs TRBV5-6 and TRBJ1-5; 7 bases map to TRBD1. Germline loops: CDR1 SGHDT, CDR2 YYEEEE. CDR3 length: 12 amino acids. Trimming removed 4 bases from V and 7 bases from J; junction bases left unmatched: 2. The chain's CDR3 is CASSRDSQPQHF. CDR3 in DNA: TGTGCCAGCAGCCGGGACAGCCAGCCCCAGCATTTT.

This clonotype came up many times. The V and J genes are TRBV15 and TRBJ2-7; D not resolved. The V gene's germline CDR1 is LNHNV and CDR2 YYDKDF (reference sequence). The CDR3 has 14 residues. Trimming removed 4 bases from V and 3 bases from J, with 13 bases in between. CDR3 in amino acids: CATSTRQKNYEQYF. The CDR3 coding sequence is TGTGCCACCAGCACTCGTCAGAAGAACTACGAGCAGTACTTC. Based on the CDR3 plus reference TRBV15 and TRBJ2-7, the full variable domain is DAMVIQNPRYQVTQFGKPVTLSCSQTLNHNVMYWYQQKSSQAPKLLFHYYDKDFNNEADTPDNFQSRRPNTSFCFLDIRSPGLGDTAMYLCATSTRQKNYEQYFGPGTRLTVT.

V usage is TRBV4-1 and J usage is TRBJ2-2; D gene unclear. Germline CDR1 is MGHRA and CDR2 is YSYEKL. Trimming shortened V by 2 bases and J by 4 bases, and 8 bases separated the two germline ends. The CDR3 extends over 14 amino acids. CDR3 DNA sequence: TGCGCCAGCAGCCAAACACAAACCACCGGGGAGCTGTTTTTT. Its translation is CASSQTQTTGELFF.

The V and J genes are TRBV2 and TRBJ1-3; 8 bases match TRBD1. The CDR3 has 14 residues. With 7 bases clipped from V and 2 bases from J, the junction kept 4 bases outside the gene matches. Germline V gene data show CDR1 as SNHLY and CDR2 as FYNNEI. CDR3 DNA sequence: TGTGCCAGCACAGGACAGGGAGCTGGAAACACCATATATTTT. Protein: CASTGQGAGNTIYF.

The chain recombines TRBV29-1 with TRBJ1-5; TRBD1 agrees at 10 bases. CDR3 length equals 13 residues. CDR1 and CDR2 from the germline V gene are SQVTM and ANQGSEA. CDR3 sequence reads: CRRKTGGGQPQHF. CDR3 in DNA: TGCAGACGAAAGACAGGGGGCGGTCAGCCCCAGCATTTT.

The chain has TRBV29-1 and TRBJ1-1, with D perhaps TRBD1 (6 bases). CDR1 and CDR2 from the germline V gene are SQVTM and ANQGSEA. The CDR3 runs to 13 residues. Deletions cut 6 bases from V and 8 bases from J, with 19 bases between. CDR3 sequence (DNA): TGCAGCGTGCCGGGACATGAGGCGTCCGAAGCTTTCTTT. Protein sequence: CSVPGHEASEAFF. The full variable domain, its missing parts supplied by reference TRBV29-1 and TRBJ1-1, is SAVISQKPSRDICQRGTSLTIQCQVDSQVTMMFWYRQQPGQSLTLIATANQGSEATYESGFVIDKFPISRPNLTFSTLTVSNMSPEDSSIYLCSVPGHEASEAFFGQGTRLTVV.

This chain joins TRBV20-1 and TRBJ2-3, with a tentative D call TRBD1 (6 bases). The V gene lost 3 bases and the J gene lost 3 bases, with 16 bases spanning the gap. From germline, CDR1 is DFQATT and CDR2 SNEGSKA (reference sequence). This CDR3 region has 15 residues. CDR3 DNA sequence: TGCAGTGCTAGGTCGGCCAGGGGTTTAACAGATACGCAGTATTTT. This sequence encodes CSARSARGLTDTQYF.

This clonotype has just a few counts. This chain connects TRBV12-3 or TRBV12-4 to TRBJ2-1; D not resolved. The CDR3 extends over 20 amino acids. Trimming pared 0 bases from V and 5 bases from J, leaving 26 bases between. The CDR3 bases are TGTGCCAGCAGTTTAGCGCTGGGCATCTTGAAGGTCCCCCCTCACAATGAGCAGTTCTTC. Amino acids: CASSLALGILKVPPHNEQFF.

This clonotype was observed a few times. The chain recombines TRBV4-1 with TRBJ1-3; the match to TRBD1 covers 9 bases. Germline loops: CDR1 MGHRA, CDR2 YSYEKL. There are 16 residues in the CDR3. Trimming at V came to 0 bases and at J to 4 bases, leaving 4 bases not matched to a gene. CDR3 amino acids: CASSQDWDRAGNTIYF. CDR3 sequence (DNA): TGCGCCAGCAGCCAAGATTGGGACAGGGCCGGAAACACCATATATTTT.

This clonotype was counted only a few times. The chain combines TRBV6-5 with TRBJ2-2, with 10 bases identical to TRBD1. V lost 2 bases and J lost 6; bases outside the gene matches: 3. The germline gives CDR1 MNHEY, CDR2 SVGAGI. The length of the CDR3 is 15 residues. As DNA, the CDR3 is TGTGCCAGCAGTTACGACAGGGGGCGATCCGGGGAGCTGTTTTTT. It translates to CASSYDRGRSGELFF.

The chain has TRBV7-6 and TRBJ1-2; D uncertain. V lost 1 base and J lost 4, with 10 bases in between. The germline CDR1 and CDR2 sequences are SGHVS and FNYEAQ. The CDR3 spans 14 residues. This chain's CDR3 is CASSLDITAYGYTF. Here the CDR3 DNA reads TGTGCCAGCAGCTTAGATATTACGGCCTATGGCTACACCTTC.